Listed below are T cell receptor beta chains from one sample, sequenced in a study of identical twins. TCRdb recomputed calls from the 5' RACE reads with MiXCR, one row per CDR3 protein. The data contain just over 450,000 distinct CDR3 sequences, approximately 15% of them singletons. The data also belong to a second study, concerning yellow fever vaccine responses in identical twins.

The sequencing input was CD4+ T cells sorted from blood. These receptors all stem from a woman between 18 and 29 years old in good health. The CDR3 runs from the conserved cysteine through the conserved F or W. The D gene is left open where the match is weak. Clone size is given for some rows only: seen once, a few or many times, or a class if the clone is expanded.

>many|.|TRBJ2-3|TRBV6-5
TGTGCCAGCAGTTACGACACAGATACGCAGTATTTT
CASSYDTDTQYF
>few|.|TRBJ1-4|TRBV5-6
TGTGCCAGCAGCTTCGGCAGTACAACTAATGAAAAACTGTTTTTT
CASSFGSTTNEKLFF
>.|.|TRBJ2-1|TRBV24-1
TGTGCCACCAGTGAATCGGGGTCAAGCTCCTACAATGAGCAGTTCTTC
CATSESGSSSYNEQFF
>.|.|TRBJ2-7|TRBV2
TGTGCCAGTCAAATCTCTGGGACCGCCTCGTACGAGCAGTACTTC
CASQISGTASYEQYF
>few|TRBD1|TRBJ2-7|TRBV6-5
TGTGCCAGCAGTTACCTACAGGGGGCCGCCTACGAGCAGTACTTC
CASSYLQGAAYEQYF
>.|TRBD1|TRBJ1-1|TRBV11-2
TGTGCCAGCAGCTTAAAAGCAGGGGGGTCCACTGAAGCTTTCTTT
CASSLKAGGSTEAFF
>many|.|TRBJ1-6|TRBV4-3
TGCGCCAGCAGCCAAGAGACGGGGAGCTCCTATAATTCACCCCTCCACTTT
CASSQETGSSYNSPLHF
>.|.|TRBJ2-3|TRBV3-1
TGTGCCAGCAGCCAAGATTGGGGGAGCAGCACAGATACGCAGTATTTT
CASSQDWGSSTDTQYF
>.|TRBD2|TRBJ2-7|TRBV4-1
TGCGCCAGCAGCCAAGAGAGTGAACTAGCGGGTTACGAGCAGTACTTC
CASSQESELAGYEQYF
>.|.|TRBJ2-1|TRBV6-5
TGTGCCAGCGGAGAAATCCCCAATGAGCAGTTCTTC
CASGEIPNEQFF
>.|TRBD2|TRBJ2-5|TRBV18
TGTGCCAGCTCACTACGGGCGGGACTAGCGGGAGAAGAGACCCAGTACTTC
CASSLRAGLAGEETQYF
>few|.|TRBJ2-5|TRBV20-1
TGCAGTGCTAGAGATTCTAGCAGTCTTCAAGAGACCCAGTACTTC
CSARDSSSLQETQYF
>few|TRBD2|TRBJ2-5|TRBV28
TGTGCCAGCAGTTCCCTAGCGGGGGGGCCTCCGGGAGAGACCCAGTACTTC
CASSSLAGGPPGETQYF
>.|TRBD2|TRBJ2-3|TRBV5-1
TGCGCCAGCAGCTTGGAAGCGGGAGGGCCAAATACGCAGTATTTT
CASSLEAGGPNTQYF
>few|.|TRBJ2-5|TRBV29-1
TGCAGCGTTGAGCGAGGAGGACGGGACCGGTACTTC
CSVERGGRDRYF
>.|.|TRBJ2-1|TRBV29-1
TGCAGCGTTGTCAGGGACCCCTACAATGAGCAGTTCTTC
CSVVRDPYNEQFF
>.|.|TRBJ2-1|TRBV6-5
TGTGCCAGCAGTTACGGGCAGGGCAAGGGGGATGAGCAGTTCTTC
CASSYGQGKGDEQFF
>few|.|TRBJ2-7|TRBV7-2
TGTGCCAGCAGCTCTCTTCCCGACTACGAGCAGTACTTC
CASSSLPDYEQYF
>.|.|TRBJ2-3|TRBV20-1
TGCAGTGCTAGGAGGTCGGCCACTAGCACAGATACGCAGTATTTT
CSARRSATSTDTQYF
>once|.|TRBJ2-3|TRBV5-6
TGTGCCAGCAGCTTGTTTGTGGGCCCAGATACGCAGTATTTT
CASSLFVGPDTQYF
>few|.|TRBJ2-1|TRBV15
TGTGCCACCAGCAAGACCCACTTGAGAGATACCTACAATGAGCAGTTCTTC
CATSKTHLRDTYNEQFF
>many|.|TRBJ2-2|TRBV4-1
TGCGCCAGCAGCCAGGGACAAATCACCGGGGAGCTGTTTTTT
CASSQGQITGELFF
>many|.|TRBJ2-7|TRBV28
TGTGCCAGCAAGGGGTTCTTCGAGCAGTACTTC
CASKGFFEQYF
>.|TRBD2|TRBJ2-5|TRBV2
TGTGCCAGCAGTGGGACTAGCCTACAAGAGACCCAGTACTTC
CASSGTSLQETQYF
>.|.|TRBJ1-5|TRBV11-2
TGTGCCAGCAGCTTAGGCCGTCACGGCAATCAGCCCCAGCATTTT
CASSLGRHGNQPQHF
>.|.|TRBJ1-4|TRBV30
TGTGCCTGGATGAGGGAAAAACTGTTTTTT
CAWMREKLFF
>.|TRBD2|TRBJ2-5|TRBV7-9
TGTGCCAGCAGTGGGGCTAGCGGGAAAGAGACCCAGTACTTC
CASSGASGKETQYF
>few|TRBD2|TRBJ2-1|TRBV6-5
TGTGCCAGCAGTTACTCGGGACTAGTATCTAATGAGCAGTTCTTC
CASSYSGLVSNEQFF
>many|.|TRBJ2-1|TRBV29-1
TGCAGCGTAGTTTGGGGTAACCATGAGCAGTTCTTC
CSVVWGNHEQFF
>few|TRBD2|TRBJ2-1|TRBV7-9
TGTGCCAGCAGCTCTACTAGCGGGAGTTGGGCCTACAATGAGCAGTTCTTC
CASSSTSGSWAYNEQFF
>few|TRBD1|TRBJ2-1|TRBV12-3/TRBV12-4
TGTGCCAGCAGCCGGGACAGCTCCAATGAGCAGTTCTTC
CASSRDSSNEQFF
>few|TRBD1|TRBJ2-2|TRBV5-1
TGCGCCAGCAGCAAAGGGGACAGCGAAAACACCGGGGAGCTGTTTTTT
CASSKGDSENTGELFF
>.|TRBD1|TRBJ2-3|TRBV5-4
TGTGCCAGCAGCTTGAGTCTAGGGACAGGGGGCGCCGCGACAGATACGCAGTATTTT
CASSLSLGTGGAATDTQYF
>few|.|TRBJ2-1|TRBV20-1
TGCAGTGCTAGAGTGATCGGGGGCTCCTACAATGAGCAGTTCTTC
CSARVIGGSYNEQFF
>.|.|TRBJ2-2|TRBV3-1
TGTGCCAGCAGCCAGTTTGGTCTACCGAACACCGGGGAGCTGTTTTTT
CASSQFGLPNTGELFF
>few|TRBD1|TRBJ2-7|TRBV3-1
TGTGCCAGCAGCCAAGAGACAGGGGGGTCCTACGAGCAGTACTTC
CASSQETGGSYEQYF
>few|.|TRBJ2-5|TRBV2
TGTGCCAGCAGTGAGTGGGAGACCCAGTACTTC
CASSEWETQYF
>.|TRBD2|TRBJ2-5|TRBV6-4
TGTGCCAGCAGTGACTGGGGACTAGCGGAAGAGACCCAGTACTTC
CASSDWGLAEETQYF
>.|.|TRBJ2-1|TRBV6-2/TRBV6-3
TGTGCCAGCAGCACTGGATTCAATGAGCAGTTCTTC
CASSTGFNEQFF
>.|TRBD2|TRBJ2-3|TRBV18
TGTGCCAGCTCACAAGCGGGAGGCGCTGATACGCAGTATTTT
CASSQAGGADTQYF
>many|.|TRBJ2-2|TRBV5-1
TGCGCCAGCAGCTTCCAGGGTTACACCGGGGAGCTGTTTTTT
CASSFQGYTGELFF
>.|TRBD2|TRBJ2-7|TRBV19
TGTGCCAGTAGTAAACTAGCGGGGTTCTCCTACGAGCAGTACTTC
CASSKLAGFSYEQYF
>few|.|TRBJ2-3|TRBV24-1
TGTGCCACCAGCCCCGGACGGTCAGGGCGCACAGATACGCAGTATTTT
CATSPGRSGRTDTQYF
>few|.|TRBJ2-1|TRBV11-3
TGTGCCAGCAGCTTAGATTTAAGGGGGGACAATGAGCAGTTCTTC
CASSLDLRGDNEQFF
>few|.|TRBJ2-7|TRBV7-6
TGTGCCAGCAGCTTGGGCGCAAGCTCCTACGAGCAGTACTTC
CASSLGASSYEQYF
>few|.|TRBJ2-1|TRBV5-4
TGTGCCAGCAGCTTCACCTCAGCCCGTCCGGGCAATGAGCAGTTCTTC
CASSFTSARPGNEQFF
>.|.|TRBJ1-2|TRBV5-1
TGCGCCAGCAGCCCGGACGGTTATAACTATGGCTACACCTTC
CASSPDGYNYGYTF
>.|TRBD2|TRBJ2-2|TRBV5-6
TGTGCCAGCAGCATGGGGCAGGGACTAGCGGAGAACACCGGGGAGCTGTTTTTT
CASSMGQGLAENTGELFF
>many|.|TRBJ2-7|TRBV7-6
TGTGCCAGCAGCTCCATTAGGGCCCGCGACTGGAACGAGCAGTACTTC
CASSSIRARDWNEQYF
>.|.|TRBJ2-4|TRBV20-1
TGCAGTGCTGGGACCAATTTAGGTCTAGCCAAAAACATTCAGTACTTC
CSAGTNLGLAKNIQYF
>few|.|TRBJ2-2|TRBV3-1
TGTGCCAGCAGCCAAATACTACTCGGGGAGCTGTTTTTT
CASSQILLGELFF
>few|.|TRBJ2-1|TRBV7-6
TGTGCCAGCACAGAAGGACAGAACTACAATGAGCAGTTCTTC
CASTEGQNYNEQFF
>.|.|TRBJ2-5|TRBV7-2
TGTGCCAGCAGCGGAAGCCCGATCCAGTACTTC
CASSGSPIQYF
>few|TRBD2|TRBJ2-1|TRBV7-3
TGTGCCAGCACAACTAGCGGGGGGTACAATGAGCAGTTCTTC
CASTTSGGYNEQFF
>many|.|TRBJ1-1|TRBV12-3/TRBV12-4
TGTGCCAGCAGTCCCAGAGCCTCAGGGGACACTGAAGCTTTCTTT
CASSPRASGDTEAFF
>.|.|TRBJ2-7|TRBV30
TGTGCCCAATCCCCCTCTGGTCGCGAGCAGTACTTC
CAQSPSGREQYF
>few|.|TRBJ1-2|TRBV12-3/TRBV12-4
TGTGCCAGCAGTTTAGGCAGGGTCCCCTCCTATGGCTACACCTTC
CASSLGRVPSYGYTF
>many|.|TRBJ2-3|TRBV12-3/TRBV12-4
TGTGCCAGCAGTTTTGGACTCTCAAGCACAGATACGCAGTATTTT
CASSFGLSSTDTQYF
>few|.|TRBJ2-5|TRBV3-1
TGTGCCAGCAGCCAAGCTCTAGCGAGGGGGAAGACCCAGTACTTC
CASSQALARGKTQYF